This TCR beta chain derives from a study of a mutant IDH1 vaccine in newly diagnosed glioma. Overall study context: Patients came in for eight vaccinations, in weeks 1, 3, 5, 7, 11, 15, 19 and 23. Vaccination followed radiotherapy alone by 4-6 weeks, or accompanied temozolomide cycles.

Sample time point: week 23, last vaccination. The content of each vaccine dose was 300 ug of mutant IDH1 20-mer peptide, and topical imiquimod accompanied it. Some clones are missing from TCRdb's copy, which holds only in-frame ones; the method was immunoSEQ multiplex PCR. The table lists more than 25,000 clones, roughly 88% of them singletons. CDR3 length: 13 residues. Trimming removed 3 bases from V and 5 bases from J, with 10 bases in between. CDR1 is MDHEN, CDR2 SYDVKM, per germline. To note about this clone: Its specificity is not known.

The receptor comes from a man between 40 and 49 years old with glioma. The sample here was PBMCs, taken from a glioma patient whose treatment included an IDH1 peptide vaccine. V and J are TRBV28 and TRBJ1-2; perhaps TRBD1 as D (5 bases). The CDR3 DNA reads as TGTGCCAGCAGTTTCCCGCCAGGGTATGGCTACACCTTC. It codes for CASSFPPGYGYTF.